Reported below is one TCR beta chain. What it recognizes is unknown. This entry belongs to a study of T cell repertoires in cytomegalovirus infection. Looking at the study overall: Use of recently identified HLA-C-restricted and well-studied HLA-B-restricted CMV epitopes was part of the study. Matching HLA type and CMV infection were both indicated by public TCR beta signatures. Study conclusions and caveats: It was HLA-C-restricted CMV-specific TCR beta clonotypes that dominated the response ex vivo. Cumulative public TCR beta family frequency identified CMV carriers with the relevant HLA.

TCRdb re-derived calls from the reads in MiXCR, one entry per CDR3 protein. The table lists roughly 100,000 distinct CDR3 sequences, under 55% of them singletons. The sequence derives from a human donor in good health (CMV status not recorded). Some clones in this sample may be carry-over from other donors' samples. The sample here was CD8+ T cells from cultured PBMCs, taken from culture after CMV antigen stimulation.

For the CDR3, the DNA is TGTGCCAGCAGCTTAGGAGGGCCCCTGGGGGCCCAGTACTTC. Translation: CASSLGGPLGAQYF. The J gene is TRBJ2-5, the V gene TRBV7-2; D may correspond to TRBD1 or TRBD2 (5 bases each). V was cut by 1 base and J by 9 bases, with 15 bases left in between. The CDR3 spans 14 residues. CDR1 and CDR2 from the germline V gene are SGHTA and FQGNSA.